This paragraph covers one T cell receptor beta chain sequence. Antigen: not known. This CDR3 is 13 amino acids long. Per the germline V gene, CDR1 is MNHEY and CDR2 is SMNVEV (reference sequence). Trimming stripped 5 bases from V and 2 bases from J, with 6 bases between. This specimen belongs to a study of blood T cells in healthy people across ages. Study observations and caveats: Diversity estimates from one million T cells were considered underestimates.

Primers used in a second PCR of roughly 7 to 11 cycles were a sample-barcoded 5' primer and a J-beta primer mix. TCRdb called the 5' RACE reads again in MiXCR, with one record for every CDR3 protein. The profile covers about 830,000 distinct CDR3 sequences, with 62% appearing a single time and around a quarter taken by the ten largest. PBMCs were isolated at a quantity of at least 6 million per sample. The chain couples TRBV27 to TRBJ2-2; D ambiguous. Sequenced input: blood. The TCR originated in a man under 40 in good health. Here the CDR3 DNA reads TGTGCCAGCAGTCCCCACAACACCGGGGAGCTGTTTTTT. Its translation is CASSPHNTGELFF.